The rows below give T cell receptor beta chains drawn from one sample of a study of blood T cells in healthy people across ages. TCRdb passed the 5' RACE reads through MiXCR, listing each CDR3 protein once. The data show roughly 500,000 distinct CDR3 sequences, with about 26% seen just once and about a fifth held by the top ten. The sequencing sample was made of blood. The receptor source for this set is a woman in her seventies in good health. The CDR3 runs from the conserved cysteine through the conserved F or W. D genes are given only for firm matches. Clone sizes are given selectively: once, few, many, or a class where the clone is expanded.

>-|TRBJ1-1|-|TRBV20-1
TGCAGTGCTAGGTTACATTCGGGGGGTGACACTGAAGCTTTCTTT
CSARLHSGGDTEAFF
>-|TRBJ2-5|TRBD1|TRBV12-3/TRBV12-4
TGTGCCAGCATGGACAGGGCCTCTGAGGCCCAGTACTTC
CASMDRASEAQYF
>few|TRBJ2-1|-|TRBV6-6
TGTGCCAGCAGGGGAGGAGGGCAGGGTCCGGGTGGTGAGCAGTTCTTC
CASRGGGQGPGGEQFF
>-|TRBJ2-5|-|TRBV7-8
TGTGCCAGCAGCCCCTTCGGCAAGCAAGAGACCCAGTACTTC
CASSPFGKQETQYF
>-|TRBJ1-3|-|TRBV7-9
TGTGCCAGCAGCAAAGGGGCAATTGGAAACACCATATATTTT
CASSKGAIGNTIYF
>many|TRBJ2-1|TRBD2|TRBV7-9
TGTGCCAGCAGCTTAGTAGCGGGGTCAGGATTGGGTGAGCAGTTCTTC
CASSLVAGSGLGEQFF
>-|TRBJ2-5|-|TRBV5-1
TGCGCCAGCAGCTTGGCTGAACAGTTTCAAGGGACCCAGTACTTC
CASSLAEQFQGTQYF
>few|TRBJ2-1|-|TRBV6-6
TGTGCCAGCACGACCGGGGGAAATGAGCAGTTCTTC
CASTTGGNEQFF
>few|TRBJ2-7|TRBD1|TRBV29-1
TGCAGCGTTAACCAGGGACAGAACTACGAGCAGTACTTC
CSVNQGQNYEQYF
>-|TRBJ2-4|-|TRBV12-3/TRBV12-4
TGTGCCAGCTCCGACGGCCGGGGCGGTGGGACCAAAAACATTCAGTACTTC
CASSDGRGGGTKNIQYF
>-|TRBJ2-1|-|TRBV28
TGTGCCAGCAGTTTGCGAGCTTACAATGAGCAGTTCTTC
CASSLRAYNEQFF
>-|TRBJ2-3|-|TRBV12-3/TRBV12-4
TGTGCCACGACCCAACCGAGCACAGATACGGAGTATTTT
CATTQPSTDTEYF
>few|TRBJ2-1|TRBD1|TRBV7-2
TGTGCCAGCACCCCAAAAGGGGGCAGGTCATACAATGAGCAGTTCTTC
CASTPKGGRSYNEQFF
>few|TRBJ1-4|-|TRBV7-9
TGTACCAGCAGCCATACAGGTGATGAAAAACTGTTTTTT
CTSSHTGDEKLFF
>many|TRBJ2-7|-|TRBV29-1
TGCAGCGTCTCCCGGGACACCACCTACGAGCAGTACTTC
CSVSRDTTYEQYF
>few|TRBJ2-7|-|TRBV18
TGTGCCAGCTCGCCAGCGTCTAGGTCCCACGAGCAGTACTTC
CASSPASRSHEQYF
>-|TRBJ2-3|-|TRBV5-5
TGTGCCAGCAGTCTATGGACAGTCACAGATACGCAGTATTTT
CASSLWTVTDTQYF
>many|TRBJ2-7|-|TRBV2
TGTGCCAGCAGTGAAGGCAGGGCTTACGAGCAGTACTTC
CASSEGRAYEQYF
>-|TRBJ1-5|TRBD1|TRBV6-1
TGTGCCAGCAGTCGTGGACAGGGAGGAAATCAGCCCCGGCATTTT
CASSRGQGGNQPRHF
>-|TRBJ1-2|-|TRBV29-1
TGCAGCGTTGGCCCTTCCGACGGCTCAAAAGGCCACACCTTC
CSVGPSDGSKGHTF
>-|TRBJ1-1|-|TRBV13
TGTGCCAGCTCACGGGACACCAACACTGAAGCTTTCTTT
CASSRDTNTEAFF
>many|TRBJ1-2|-|TRBV14
TGTGCCAGCAGCCGAAATGATGGCTACACCTTC
CASSRNDGYTF
>-|TRBJ2-5|TRBD1|TRBV29-1
TGCAGCGCTGAGGGACAGACCCAAGAGACCCAGTACTTC
CSAEGQTQETQYF
>few|TRBJ2-5|-|TRBV29-1
TGCAGCAGGTTGGGCAGCCCCGGGGAGACCCAGTACTTC
CSRLGSPGETQYF
>few|TRBJ1-2|-|TRBV6-1
TGTGCCAGCCGTAGGGCAACTAACTATGGCTACACCTTC
CASRRATNYGYTF
>-|TRBJ2-1|TRBD2|TRBV6-2/TRBV6-3
TGTGCCAGCAGAGGGAACGGGGGGGATGAGCAGTTCTTC
CASRGNGGDEQFF
>-|TRBJ1-4|-|TRBV6-5
TGTGCCAGCAGTTTAGGCTCGGGACGGATTAATGAAAAACTGTTTTTT
CASSLGSGRINEKLFF
>-|TRBJ2-3|TRBD2|TRBV2
TGTGCCAGCATTGCGGGGGGCACAGATACGCAGTATTTT
CASIAGGTDTQYF
>-|TRBJ2-5|-|TRBV5-1
TGCGCCAGCAGCTTGGTTCCAGGTTTACAAGAGACCCAGTACTTC
CASSLVPGLQETQYF
>-|TRBJ1-2|-|TRBV11-2
TGTGCCAGCAGCTACCCCGGGACGCGAAGGGATGTCTATGGCTACACCTTC
CASSYPGTRRDVYGYTF
>-|TRBJ2-3|-|TRBV24-1
TGTGCCACCAGTGACCCGGGGGTCACAGATACGCAGTATTTT
CATSDPGVTDTQYF
>-|TRBJ2-5|-|TRBV12-5
TGTGCTAGTGCCCCACGGGGTAATGGGACCCAGTACTTC
CASAPRGNGTQYF
>-|TRBJ1-5|TRBD1|TRBV3-1
TGTGCCAGCAGCCAGGGACAGCCTGGCAATCAGCCCCAGCATTTT
CASSQGQPGNQPQHF
>-|TRBJ1-4|-|TRBV7-9
TGTGCCAGCAGCGCGAACCACGGGACGTTTGAAAAACTGTTTTTT
CASSANHGTFEKLFF
>-|TRBJ1-6|-|TRBV12-5
TGTGCTAGTGGGAGGAACGCAGGGGAATATAATTCACCCCTCCACTTT
CASGRNAGEYNSPLHF
>-|TRBJ1-2|-|TRBV12-3/TRBV12-4
TGTGCCAGCAGTTGGGGATCAGGGGATGGCTACACCTTC
CASSWGSGDGYTF
>-|TRBJ2-5|-|TRBV6-1
TGTGCCAGCAGTGAAGGGGTAGGGCTGGAGACCCAGTACTTC
CASSEGVGLETQYF